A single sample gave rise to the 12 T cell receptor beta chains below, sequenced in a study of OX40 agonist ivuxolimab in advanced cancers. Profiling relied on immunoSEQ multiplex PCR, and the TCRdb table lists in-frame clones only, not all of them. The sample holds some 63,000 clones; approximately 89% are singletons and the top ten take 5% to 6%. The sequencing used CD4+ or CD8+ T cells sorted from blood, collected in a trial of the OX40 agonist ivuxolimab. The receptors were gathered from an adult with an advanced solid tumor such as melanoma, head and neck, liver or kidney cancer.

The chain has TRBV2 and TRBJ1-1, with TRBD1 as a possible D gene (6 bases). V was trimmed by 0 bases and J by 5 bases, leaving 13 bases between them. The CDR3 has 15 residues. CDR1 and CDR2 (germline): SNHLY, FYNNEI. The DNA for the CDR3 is TGTGCCAGCAGTGAAGCACCCAGGGGTCGGACTGAAGCTTTCTTT. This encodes CASSEAPRGRTEAFF.

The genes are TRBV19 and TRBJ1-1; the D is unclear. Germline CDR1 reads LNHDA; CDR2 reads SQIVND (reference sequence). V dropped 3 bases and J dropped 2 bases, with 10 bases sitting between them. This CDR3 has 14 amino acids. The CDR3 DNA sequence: TGTGCCAGTAGTATCGGGCAGTTCAACACTGAAGCTTTCTTT. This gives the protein CASSIGQFNTEAFF.

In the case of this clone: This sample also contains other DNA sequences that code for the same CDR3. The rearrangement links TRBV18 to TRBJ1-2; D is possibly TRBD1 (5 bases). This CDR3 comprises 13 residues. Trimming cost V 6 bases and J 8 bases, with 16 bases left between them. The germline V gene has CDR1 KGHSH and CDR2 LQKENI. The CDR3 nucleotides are TGTGCCAGCTCTCCTTCCGACAGTCGGGGCTACACCTTC. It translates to CASSPSDSRGYTF.

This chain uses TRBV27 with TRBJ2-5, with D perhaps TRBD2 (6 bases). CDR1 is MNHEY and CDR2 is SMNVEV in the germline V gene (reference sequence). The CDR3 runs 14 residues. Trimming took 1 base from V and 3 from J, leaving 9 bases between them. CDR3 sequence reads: CASSLWGLEETQYF. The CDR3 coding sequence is TGTGCCAGCAGTTTATGGGGACTGGAAGAGACCCAGTACTTC.

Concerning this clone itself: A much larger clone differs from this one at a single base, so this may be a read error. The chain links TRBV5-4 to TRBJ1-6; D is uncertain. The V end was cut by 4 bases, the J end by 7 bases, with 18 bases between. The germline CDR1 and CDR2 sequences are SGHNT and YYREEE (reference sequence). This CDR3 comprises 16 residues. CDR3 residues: CASSQDGQKGNSPLHF. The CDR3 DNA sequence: TGTGCCAGCAGCCAAGATGGGCAGAAAGGCAATTCACCCCTCCACTTT.

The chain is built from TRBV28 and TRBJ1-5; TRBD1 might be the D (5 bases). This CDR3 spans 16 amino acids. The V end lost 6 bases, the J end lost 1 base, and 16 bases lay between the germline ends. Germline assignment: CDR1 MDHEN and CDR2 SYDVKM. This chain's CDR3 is CASSHRSGSSNQPQHF. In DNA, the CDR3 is TGTGCCAGCAGCCATAGGTCAGGGTCGAGCAATCAGCCCCAGCATTTT.

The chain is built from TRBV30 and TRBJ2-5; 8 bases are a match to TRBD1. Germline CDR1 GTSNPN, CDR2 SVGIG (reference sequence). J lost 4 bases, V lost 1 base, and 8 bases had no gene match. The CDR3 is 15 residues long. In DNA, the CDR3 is TGTGCCTGGAGTGGCAGGGGGCCCCACTTAGAGACCCAGTACTTC. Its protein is CAWSGRGPHLETQYF.

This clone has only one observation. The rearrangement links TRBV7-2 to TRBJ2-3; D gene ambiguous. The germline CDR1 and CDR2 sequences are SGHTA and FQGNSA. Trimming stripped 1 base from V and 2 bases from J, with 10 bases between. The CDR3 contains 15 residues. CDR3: CASSLVGQDTDTQYF. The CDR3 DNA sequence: TGTGCCAGCAGCTTAGTCGGGCAGGACACAGATACGCAGTATTTT.

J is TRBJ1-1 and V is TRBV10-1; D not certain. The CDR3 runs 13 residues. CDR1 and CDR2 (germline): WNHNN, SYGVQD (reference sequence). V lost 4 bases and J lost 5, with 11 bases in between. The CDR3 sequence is CASSALVGTEAFF. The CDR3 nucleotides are TGCGCCAGCAGTGCGCTCGTTGGGACTGAAGCTTTCTTT.

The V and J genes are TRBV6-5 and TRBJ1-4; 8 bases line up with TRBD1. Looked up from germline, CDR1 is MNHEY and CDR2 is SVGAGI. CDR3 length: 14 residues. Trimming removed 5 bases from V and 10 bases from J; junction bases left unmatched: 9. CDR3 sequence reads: CASSPRQGLVKLFF. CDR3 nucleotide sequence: TGTGCCAGCAGTCCCCGACAGGGGTTGGTAAAACTGTTTTTT.

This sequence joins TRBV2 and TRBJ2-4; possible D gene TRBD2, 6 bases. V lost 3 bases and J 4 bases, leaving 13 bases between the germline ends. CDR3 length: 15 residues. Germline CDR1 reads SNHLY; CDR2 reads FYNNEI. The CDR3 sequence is CASSEETSRKNIQYF. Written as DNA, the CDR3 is TGTGCCAGCAGTGAGGAGACTAGTCGTAAAAACATTCAGTACTTC.

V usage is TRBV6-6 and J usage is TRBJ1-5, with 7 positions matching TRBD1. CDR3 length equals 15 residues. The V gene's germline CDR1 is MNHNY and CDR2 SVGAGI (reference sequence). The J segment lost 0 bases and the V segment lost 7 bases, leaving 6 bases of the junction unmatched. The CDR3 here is CASNQGVGSNQPQHF. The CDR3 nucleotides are TGTGCCAGCAACCAGGGGGTAGGTAGCAATCAGCCCCAGCATTTT.